This passage covers 28 T cell receptor beta chains from one sample sequenced in a study of shared T cell receptors in the human thymus. Method: immunoSEQ multiplex PCR; TCRdb's copy keeps in-frame clones and lacks some. The sample lists roughly 660,000 clones, 88% occurring once. These data also featured in a second study, about human thymus T cells.

Sequenced material: thymocytes. Source of these receptors: a boy under two years old with a congenital heart defect.

V usage is TRBV28 and J usage is TRBJ2-7, with D uncertain. This CDR3 spans 16 amino acids. The V end was cut by 5 bases, the J end by 0 bases, with 17 bases between. CDR1 and CDR2 (germline): MDHEN, SYDVKM. This CDR3 reads CASSPHTIKSSYEQYF. The CDR3 DNA reads as TGTGCCAGCAGTCCACACACTATCAAGAGCTCCTACGAGCAGTACTTC.

The CDR3 bases are TGTGCCTGGAGTGATTTCCCTAGCGCTCAAGAGACCCAGTACTTC. Translated: CAWSDFPSAQETQYF. The rearrangement uses TRBV30 and TRBJ2-5; a weak D match, TRBD2 (6 bases). The V and J ends lost 1 base and 2 bases respectively, with 14 bases between them. Germline V gives CDR1 GTSNPN, CDR2 SVGIG (reference sequence). The length of the CDR3 is 15 residues.

This clone occurred once. The rearrangement uses TRBV5-8 and TRBJ2-5, with D unclear. Trimming took off 1 base at V and 2 bases at J, with 15 bases between the two ends. This CDR3 has 16 residues. CDR1 is SGHTS and CDR2 is YDEGEE in the germline V gene. In DNA form, the CDR3 reads TGTGCCAGCAGCTTGAGAACGAGACATACTCAAGAGACCCAGTACTTC. It encodes CASSLRTRHTQETQYF.

This clone was seen a single time. An end of the junction differs from the germline gene, which may be a read error. Other DNA sequences of this sample code for an identical CDR3. This sequence joins TRBV30 and TRBJ2-7, with 10 positions matching TRBD2. Per germline, CDR1 GTSNPN and CDR2 SVGIG (reference sequence). CDR3 size: 13 residues. As DNA, the CDR3 is TGCGCCTGGGAGCGGGAGGGCCACCTCGAGCAGTACTTC. This gives the protein CAWEREGHLEQYF.

The rearrangement uses TRBV28 and TRBJ2-7; possible D gene TRBD1, 7 bases. Per the germline V gene, CDR1 is MDHEN and CDR2 is SYDVKM. CDR3 length: 15 residues. V shed 5 bases and J shed 3 bases, with 17 bases lying between them. CDR3 amino acids: CASSPKTGTLYEQYF. In DNA form, the CDR3 reads TGTGCCAGCAGTCCCAAGACAGGGACTCTCTACGAGCAGTACTTC.

The V call is TRBV9, the J call TRBJ1-3; TRBD1 agrees at 8 bases. J was trimmed by 8 bases and V by 2 bases; bases with no gene match: 9. The length of the CDR3 is 15 residues. Germline loops: CDR1 SGDLS, CDR2 YYNGEE. The CDR3 DNA is TGTGCCAGCAGCGTTCGGGACAGGCCGGCGGACACCATATATTTT. Amino acid sequence: CASSVRDRPADTIYF.

This clone was detected a few times. The rearrangement links TRBV5-1 to TRBJ2-7; 8 bases match TRBD1. Germline-derived CDR1 and CDR2 are SGHRS and YFSETQ. V shed 2 bases and J 5 bases; nucleotides not matched to a gene: 9. This CDR3 has 15 residues. The CDR3 coding sequence is TGCGCCAGCAGCTTTAAGACAGGGGCCGTCCACGAGCAGTACTTC. Its translation: CASSFKTGAVHEQYF. Using reference TRBV5-1 and TRBJ2-7 for the parts outside the CDR3, the full variable domain is KAGVTQTPRYLIKTRGQQVTLSCSPISGHRSVSWYQQTPGQGLQFLFEYFSETQRNKGNFPGRFSGRQFSNSRSEMNVSTLELGDSALYLCASSFKTGAVHEQYFGPGTRLTVT.

The chain has TRBV12-2 and TRBJ2-5; the D segment call TRBD2 is taken from the table without a DNA check. TRBV12-2 is classified as a pseudogene. The CDR3 runs to 21 residues. This CDR3 reads CASRFSKSGRGGAGAGKTQYF. The CDR3 coding sequence is TGTGCAAGTCGCTTCTCCAAAAGTGGTAGAGGGGGAGCGGGAGCGGGAAAGACCCAGTACTTC.

This chain connects TRBV11-2 to TRBJ2-1; D may be TRBD2 (5 bases). V was clipped by 6 bases and J by 0 bases, with 12 bases between them. Looked up from germline, CDR1 is SGHAT and CDR2 is FQNNGV. The CDR3 sequence is 15 residues long. The CDR3 sequence is CASRETAGSYNEQFF. CDR3 DNA: TGTGCCAGCAGGGAGACGGCGGGCTCCTACAATGAGCAGTTCTTC.

This clone occurred a few times. The rearrangement links TRBV7-9 to TRBJ1-2; D not certain. V lost 1 base, J lost 6 bases, and 27 bases lay in between. Germline assignment: CDR1 SEHNR and CDR2 FQNEAQ (reference sequence). The CDR3 is 19 amino acids. CDR3 sequence reads: CASSLGGRGRTPNPDGYTF. Here the CDR3 DNA reads TGTGCCAGCAGCTTAGGCGGAAGAGGAAGAACCCCAAACCCCGATGGCTACACCTTC.

This chain joins TRBV6-5 and TRBJ2-1, with 10 nucleotides matching TRBD2. This CDR3 region has 15 residues. CDR1 is MNHEY, CDR2 SVGAGI, per germline. The J segment lost 7 bases and the V segment lost 5 bases, leaving 8 bases of the junction unmatched. The CDR3 nucleotides are TGTGCCAGCAGTGGCACTAGCGGGAAAAGGAATGAGCAGTTCTTC. Translating gives CASSGTSGKRNEQFF.

J is TRBJ1-2 and V is TRBV2; D may be TRBD1 (5 bases). This CDR3 has 15 amino acids. The V end was cut by 0 bases, the J end by 4 bases, with 12 bases between. Germline CDR1 reads SNHLY; CDR2 reads FYNNEI. The CDR3 spells CASSEAGTHGYGYTF. CDR3 nucleotides: TGTGCCAGCAGTGAAGCAGGGACTCATGGCTATGGCTACACCTTC.

The chain recombines TRBV4-1 with TRBJ2-5; perhaps TRBD2 as D (6 bases). Trimming left V 0 bases short and J 2 bases short, with 10 bases between. The CDR3 sequence is 15 residues long. Germline CDR1 is MGHRA and CDR2 is YSYEKL. This chain's CDR3 is CASSQEEEGQETQYF. As DNA, the CDR3 is TGCGCCAGCAGCCAAGAGGAGGAGGGTCAAGAGACCCAGTACTTC.

V and J are TRBV4-2 and TRBJ2-1; TRBD2 might be the D (6 bases). V was trimmed by 3 bases and J by 6 bases, leaving 15 bases between them. There are 15 residues in the CDR3. Germline CDR1 is LGHNA and CDR2 is YNFKEQ. The CDR3 reads CASSHGGARVNEQFF. In nucleotides, the CDR3 is TGTGCCAGCAGCCATGGAGGGGCGAGGGTCAATGAGCAGTTCTTC.

This chain links TRBV6-5 with TRBJ1-5; possibly TRBD1 for D (5 bases). V was cut by 8 bases and J by 7 bases, with 15 bases left in between. Germline V gene lookup returns CDR1 MNHEY and CDR2 SVGAGI. The CDR3 totals 13 residues. The CDR3 reads CASQGGEGQPQHF. The DNA for the CDR3 is TGTGCCAGCCAAGGAGGGGAGGGACAGCCCCAGCATTTT.

CDR3 sequence: CASSYNRGLGGETQYF. The CDR3 nucleotides read TGTGCCAGCAGCTATAACAGGGGGCTGGGGGGAGAGACCCAGTACTTC. This chain connects TRBV28 to TRBJ2-5, with 9 nucleotides matching TRBD1. CDR1 is MDHEN and CDR2 is SYDVKM in the germline V gene. The CDR3 loop spans 16 amino acids. Losses at the gene ends were 6 bases for V and 4 bases for J; bases not matched to a gene: 12.

The gene calls are TRBV4-3 and TRBJ1-2; possibly TRBD1 for D (5 bases). CDR1 is LGHNA and CDR2 is YSLEER in the germline V gene. Trimming cost V 0 bases and J 6 bases, with 11 bases left between them. This CDR3 spans 14 amino acids. The CDR3 DNA sequence: TGCGCCAGCAGCCAAGATCGGAGGGGTGATGGCTACACCTTC. Protein product: CASSQDRRGDGYTF.

This sequence joins TRBV29-1 and TRBJ2-7, with 15 bases lining up with TRBD2. This CDR3 comprises 18 residues. The germline gives CDR1 SQVTM, CDR2 ANQGSEA. The V and J ends lost 6 bases and 0 bases, in that order; junction bases with no gene match: 12. For the CDR3, the DNA is TGCAGCGTCTCCCCGGGACTAGCGGGAGGCCGGAGCTCCTACGAGCAGTACTTC. Translation: CSVSPGLAGGRSSYEQYF.

The chain combines TRBV11-3 with TRBJ1-5; D gene unclear. The germline V gene encodes CDR1 SGHNT and CDR2 YENEEA. The CDR3 spans 13 residues. V dropped 3 bases and J dropped 5 bases, with 8 bases sitting between them. The DNA for the CDR3 is TGTGCCAGCAGCTTCTCGGTAGATCAGCCCCAGCATTTT. It is translated as CASSFSVDQPQHF.

V is TRBV19 and J is TRBJ2-7; 7 bases line up with TRBD1. There are 14 residues in the CDR3. V lost 5 bases to trimming and J lost 7 bases; unmatched junction nucleotides: 11. Looked up from germline, CDR1 is LNHDA and CDR2 is SQIVND (reference sequence). Here the CDR3 reads CASSPGQPPREQYF. The CDR3 bases are TGTGCCAGTAGTCCGGGACAGCCCCCGAGGGAGCAGTACTTC.

This clone was counted between two and nine times. The chain is built from TRBV5-1 and TRBJ2-7; 10 bases agree with TRBD2. Germline V gene sequence: CDR1 SGHRS, CDR2 YFSETQ. With 5 bases clipped from V and 2 bases from J, the junction kept 10 bases outside the gene matches. The CDR3 runs 16 residues. This CDR3 is CASRLHTSGNPYEQYF. The CDR3 DNA reads as TGCGCCAGCAGACTACATACTAGCGGGAACCCCTACGAGCAGTACTTC.

The CDR3 here is CAWSVGRRGEQFF. As DNA, the CDR3 is TGTGCCTGGAGTGTAGGGAGGCGGGGTGAGCAGTTCTTC. The V and J genes are TRBV30 and TRBJ2-1; tentative D call: TRBD2 (6 bases). Trimming pared 0 bases from V and 9 bases from J, leaving 12 bases between. The CDR3 extends over 13 amino acids. Germline V gene lookup returns CDR1 GTSNPN and CDR2 SVGIG (reference sequence).

The V gene is TRBV5-1, the J gene TRBJ2-1; 10 bases map to TRBD2. The V and J ends lost 2 bases and 7 bases, in that order; junction bases with no gene match: 6. Germline assignment: CDR1 SGHRS and CDR2 YFSETQ. CDR3 length: 15 amino acids. The CDR3 here is CASSLAGGPRNEQFF. The CDR3 bases are TGCGCCAGCAGCTTAGCGGGAGGGCCGCGGAATGAGCAGTTCTTC.

The chain carries TRBV18 and TRBJ2-2; 11 bases are a match to TRBD2. This CDR3 region has 16 residues. Germline CDR1 is KGHSH and CDR2 is LQKENI. The ends lost 6 bases at V and 0 bases at J; junction bases unmatched: 3. CDR3 in amino acids: CASSPTSGTNTGELFF. In DNA form, the CDR3 reads TGTGCCAGCTCCCCGACTAGCGGGACGAACACCGGGGAGCTGTTTTTT.

The V and J genes are TRBV27 and TRBJ2-2, with D tentatively TRBD2 (5 bases). In germline, CDR1 is MNHEY, CDR2 SMNVEV (reference sequence). With 4 bases removed from V and 7 bases from J, the gap between germline ends came to 10 bases. This CDR3 is 13 amino acids long. Here the CDR3 reads CASSSDSYGELFF. CDR3 coding DNA: TGTGCCAGCAGTTCGGACTCATACGGGGAGCTGTTTTTT.

The rearrangement uses TRBV10-1 and TRBJ2-1, with 10 bases fitting TRBD2. CDR1 WNHNN and CDR2 SYGVQD come from the germline V gene (reference sequence). CDR3 length: 15 residues. With V trimmed by 6 bases and J by 10 bases, 12 bases remained unmatched. The CDR3 reads CASRPSRAAGGEQFF. In DNA, the CDR3 is TGCGCCAGCAGGCCCAGTAGGGCAGCGGGAGGGGAGCAGTTCTTC.

This chain uses TRBV5-6 with TRBJ1-2; 7 bases are a match to TRBD1. The CDR3 contains 16 residues. Trimming took 2 bases from V and 3 from J; bases not matched to a gene: 10. Germline loops: CDR1 SGHDT, CDR2 YYEEEE. The CDR3 is CASSFLLTGEHYGYTF. In nucleotides, the CDR3 is TGTGCCAGCAGCTTTTTATTAACAGGGGAGCACTATGGCTACACCTTC.

The chain combines TRBV28 with TRBJ1-1, with D tentatively TRBD1 (6 bases). The V gene lost 5 bases and the J gene lost 4 bases, with 23 bases spanning the gap. This CDR3 contains 17 residues. Germline V gene sequence: CDR1 MDHEN, CDR2 SYDVKM. Written as DNA, the CDR3 is TGTGCCAGCAGTACCATCATCATCAGGGGCAGTGGCACTGAAGCTTTCTTT. It specifies CASSTIIIRGSGTEAFF.